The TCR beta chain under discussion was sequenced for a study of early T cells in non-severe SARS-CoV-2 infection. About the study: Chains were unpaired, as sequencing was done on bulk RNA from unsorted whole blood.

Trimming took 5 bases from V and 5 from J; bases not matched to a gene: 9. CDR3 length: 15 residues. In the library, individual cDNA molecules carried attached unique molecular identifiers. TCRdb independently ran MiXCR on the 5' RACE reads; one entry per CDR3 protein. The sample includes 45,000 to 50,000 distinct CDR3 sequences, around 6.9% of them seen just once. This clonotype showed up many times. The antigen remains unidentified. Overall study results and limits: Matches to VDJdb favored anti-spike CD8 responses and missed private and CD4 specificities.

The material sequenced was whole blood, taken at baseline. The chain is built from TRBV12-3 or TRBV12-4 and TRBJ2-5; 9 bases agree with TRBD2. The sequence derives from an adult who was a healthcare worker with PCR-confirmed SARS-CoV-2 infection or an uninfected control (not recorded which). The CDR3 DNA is TGTGCCAGCAGTCGCTTAGCGGGGGCGGCGGAGACCCAGTACTTC. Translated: CASSRLAGAAETQYF.